What follows describes a single T cell receptor (beta chain). The antigen it binds to is not known. Base quality data are lacking; no much larger clone is found one base away. This record belongs to a study of post-analysis software for immune sequencing data (dated by TCRdb to between 2014 and 2016). Some background on the complete study: The recorded disease courses included relapsing-remitting, secondary progressive and progressive-relapsing multiple sclerosis, and some patients had no subtype annotation. The patient repertoires were compared against about a dozen previously published healthy control repertoires obtained from donors aged about 6 to 26 years. A subset of samples was prepared in parallel using single-end sample barcoding, then pooled and co-amplified after Illumina adapter ligation.

The junction carries 2 bases between V and J, which are trimmed by 0 bases and 5 bases respectively. The CDR3, from cysteine to phenylalanine, totals 11 residues. The only DNA kept is the CDR3, 33 bases in frame from the first base. CDR1 and CDR2, per the germline V gene (reference sequence), are MNHNY and SVGAGI. Broader findings and caveats from the paper: The multiple sclerosis patient group was slightly younger than the control group. Direct clustering with F measure revealed strong co-clustering of samples prepared in the same batch, which led to a batch-effect correction. About five TRBV segments, including TRBV5-6, TRBV5-1 and TRBV20-1, were significantly more frequent in patients than controls. Multiple sclerosis patients had significantly lower normalized Chao1 diversity than controls, a result that suggests substantial peripheral T-cell clonal expansion.

Library construction relied on PCR. These reads were obtained on an Illumina HiSeq 2500. To reduce PCR and sequencing biases, unique molecular identifiers were built into the TCR beta cDNA libraries. Every 1 to 10 million input T cells yielded approximately 500,000 cDNA molecules, meaning each molecule approximated one T cell. The patient libraries were prepared and sequenced with the same protocol used for the earlier healthy control dataset. Samples belonging to the same batch were prepared together, multiplexed and sequenced on a shared HiSeq lane. Under the source paper's analysis protocol: Raw barcoded reads were processed with MIGEC, and single-read molecular identifier groups were discarded before consensus assembly and CDR3 extraction. Clonotype tables were post-analysed with VDJtools, and diversity was normalized by down-sampling all datasets to the smallest sample size. Repertoire overlap clustering matched CDR3 amino acid but not nucleotide sequences to correct batch-related cross-sample contamination. TCRdb took the public reads, trimmed them with fastp at Q25, ran MiXCR for clone calling and kept in-frame beta chains. CDR3 protein duplicates are merged, each entry listing the most common genes and DNA. Clone size and V and J calls follow TCRdb, not the original study. This sample lists some 700,000 distinct CDR3 sequences; approximately 60% were detected once. The ten largest clones capture about 11% of the sample.

To demonstrate the VDJtools post-analysis software, the study profiled TCR beta repertoires from the peripheral blood of 10 to 15 young patients with multiple sclerosis. The multiple sclerosis patients were children and adolescents between roughly 6 and 15 years of age. This receptor was obtained from a girl aged 2-10 years with multiple sclerosis. The sequence is built from TRBV6-6 and TRBJ2-7, with no confident D gene call. The material sequenced was blood. In nucleotides, the sequence is TGTGCCAGCAGTTACTCTAACGAGCAGTACTTC. Its protein product is CASSYSNEQYF.